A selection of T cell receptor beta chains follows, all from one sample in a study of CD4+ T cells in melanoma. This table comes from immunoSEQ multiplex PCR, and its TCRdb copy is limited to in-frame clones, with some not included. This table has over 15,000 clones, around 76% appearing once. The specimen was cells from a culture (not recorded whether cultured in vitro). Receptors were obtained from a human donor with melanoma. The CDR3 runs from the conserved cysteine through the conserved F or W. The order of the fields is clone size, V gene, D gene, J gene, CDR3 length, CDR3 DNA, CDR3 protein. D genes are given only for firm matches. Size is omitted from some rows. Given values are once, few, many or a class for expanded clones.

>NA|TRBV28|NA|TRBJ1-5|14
TGTGCCAGCAGTTTAACAGGTGGATATCAGCCCCAGCATTTT
CASSLTGGYQPQHF
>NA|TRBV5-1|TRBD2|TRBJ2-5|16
TGCGCCAGCAGCGTGGGACTAGCGGGGGGGTTGGAGACCCAGTACTTC
CASSVGLAGGLETQYF
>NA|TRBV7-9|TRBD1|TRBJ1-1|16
TGTGCCAGCAGCCCCACATTTGGGACAGTGAACACTGAAGCTTTCTTT
CASSPTFGTVNTEAFF
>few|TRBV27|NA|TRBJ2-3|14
TGTGCCAGCAGTTTCAAGACAGGTGCAGATACGCAGTATTTT
CASSFKTGADTQYF
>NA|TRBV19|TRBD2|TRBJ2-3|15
TGTGCCAGTAGTCCACTAGCGGCTAGCACAGATACGCAGTATTTT
CASSPLAASTDTQYF
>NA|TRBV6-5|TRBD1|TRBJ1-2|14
TGTGCCAGCAGTTCTGACAGGGGACTCTATGGCTACACCTTC
CASSSDRGLYGYTF
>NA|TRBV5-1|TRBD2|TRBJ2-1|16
TGCGCCAGCAGCTCCCAAGCGGGGGGGACGAATAATGAGCAGTTCTTC
CASSSQAGGTNNEQFF
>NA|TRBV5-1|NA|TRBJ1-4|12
TGCGCCAGCAGCTTGGATGGGGAGCGACTGTTTTTT
CASSLDGERLFF
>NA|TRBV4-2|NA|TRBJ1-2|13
TGTGCCAGCAGCCAAGATGCCAAAAACGGCTACACCTTC
CASSQDAKNGYTF
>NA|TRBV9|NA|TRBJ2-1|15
TGTGCCAGCAGCGTTGAACCGACCTCCTACAATGAGCAGTTCTTC
CASSVEPTSYNEQFF
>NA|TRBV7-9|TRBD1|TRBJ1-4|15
TGTGCCAGCAGCCCAGGGGGGACAACTAATGAAAAACTGTTTTTT
CASSPGGTTNEKLFF
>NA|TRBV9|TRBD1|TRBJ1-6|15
TGTGCCAGCAGCGCGAGACAGGGGCAGAATTCACCCCTCCACTTT
CASSARQGQNSPLHF
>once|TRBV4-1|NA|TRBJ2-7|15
TGCGCCAGCAGCCAGTTAAACCGAAAGGTGTACGAGCAGTACTTC
CASSQLNRKVYEQYF
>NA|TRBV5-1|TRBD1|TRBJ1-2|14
TGCGCCAGCAGCTCGGGACAGGGGTTATATGGCTACACCTTC
CASSSGQGLYGYTF
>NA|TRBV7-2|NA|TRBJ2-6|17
TGTGCCAGCAGCTTACAGGGGGGGAACTCTGGGGCCAACGTCCTGACTTTC
CASSLQGGNSGANVLTF